This TCR beta chain was identified in a study of blood T cell repertoires in COVID-19 (TCRdb year 2020). As for the study more broadly: The collaborator samples originated in the United States, Italy and Spain and spanned the acute and convalescent phases of COVID-19. The dataset comprised deeply sampled blood TCRbeta repertoires from subjects exposed to, actively infected with, or recovered from COVID-19. The repertoires were made available in a free public database intended to serve as a resource for research on the immune response to SARS-CoV-2. The samples were drawn from the first 160 participants of the ongoing ImmuneRACE study and from 1,254 subjects provided by 6 global collaborators. The material from the prospective study consisted of cDNA or gDNA derived from T cells, B-cell-depleted T cells, or PBMCs. A de-identified subject ID, COVID-19 status, age in years and sex were almost always included in the sample metadata. HLA class I and class II types, where available, came from metadata supplied by the sample provider rather than from assay-based typing.

Regarding this clone: Its antigen is not yet known. Base qualities are not at hand, and no much larger clone is one base apart.

One collaborating source in Seattle enrolled patients while the patients were actively infected and followed the patients over time throughout the course of disease. The collaborating institutions used their own protocols to collect whole blood in K2EDTA tubes. For TCRbeta analysis, collaborators shipped samples as frozen whole blood, isolated PBMCs, or DNA extracted from either of those sample types. From the cysteine through the phenylalanine, the CDR3 covers 13 amino acids. This entry keeps only the CDR3 DNA: 39 bases, framed from base 1. The germline V and J ends show losses of 3 bases and 8 bases respectively, and no gene match explains 6 bases of the junction. The germline V gene supplies CDR1 SQVTM and CDR2 ANQGSEA. Summary of the overall study and its limitations: The amount of clinical and demographic metadata varied by source and participant and was provided uncurated.

TCRbeta CDR3 regions were amplified from genomic DNA using the immunoSEQ Assay, a bias-controlled multiplex PCR. In the source study's methods: Within the assay, amplification of reference gene primers was used to estimate how many nucleated cells each sample contained. To quantify the absolute abundance of each unique TCRbeta CDR3 rearrangement, sequence reads were collapsed and filtered. For each sample, productive Simpson clonality was calculated by taking the square root of Simpson's diversity index across productive rearrangements. TCRdb took this table from immuneACCESS and kept in-frame rearrangements with V and J called. Such tables lack part of the clones; where checked against another copy, unresolved V genes explain under half of the gap, and the rest is unexplained. Clone size and the V and J calls come from that table; the DNA yielded D and trimming. Here the sample has approximately 290,000 clones; under 85% occur a single time. The top ten clones comprise 0.87% of the sample.

Material: peripheral blood. This receptor was taken from a human donor with COVID-19, enrolled during active disease. The donor label of this sample is uncertain. This chain joins TRBV29-1 to TRBJ1-1; 10 nucleotides in the junction match TRBD1. Read as DNA, the sequence is TGCAGCGTTGACCGACAGGGGGCTCAGGAAGCTTTCTTT. It translates to CSVDRQGAQEAFF.